Reported below is one T cell receptor beta chain. Its antigen is currently unknown. TCRdb re-called the 5' RACE reads through MiXCR, storing one row per CDR3 protein. This table holds under 600,000 distinct CDR3 sequences, about 20% found once. CDR1 is SGHVS, CDR2 FNYEAQ, per germline. The V and J ends lost 2 bases and 0 bases, in that order; junction bases with no gene match: 6. The CDR3 has 18 amino acids. This specimen comes from a study of T-cell memory formation after mild COVID-19. Looking at the study overall: Largely, TCR clusters stayed within a single donor.

Study-wide results and caveats: A second wave expanding day 15 to 37 was CD4+-biased; contracting clones were balanced. Whether day 37 second-wave clones are SARS-CoV-2-specific was not confirmed.

V usage is TRBV7-6 and J usage is TRBJ2-3; the match to TRBD2 covers 12 bases. The TCR was taken from an adult woman who had mild COVID-19 (a few samples of this study predate the infection). Cell type and time point are not known. The sequenced material came from PBMCs or a T cell subset sorted from them (not recorded which). Here the CDR3 DNA reads TGTGCCAGCAGCTTAACCCAGACTAGCGGGGGTAGCACAGATACGCAGTATTTT. This gives the protein CASSLTQTSGGSTDTQYF.